A single sample is the source of the 7 T cell receptor beta chains below, sequenced in a study of blood T cell repertoires in COVID-19. Assay: immunoSEQ multiplex PCR; the TCRdb copy retains only in-frame clones and omits some. This sample has 180,000 or so clones, with around 83% found just once. The sample consisted of peripheral blood. These receptors were collected from a man younger than 30 with acute or convalescent COVID-19.

The chain joins TRBV19 to TRBJ1-2; D uncertain. Germline CDR1 is LNHDA and CDR2 is SQIVND (reference sequence). CDR3 length equals 14 residues. V was trimmed by 3 bases and J by 2 bases, leaving 10 bases between them. CDR3 coding DNA: TGTGCCAGTAGTATGGCCAACAGAAACTATGGCTACACCTTC. It is translated as CASSMANRNYGYTF.

The chain recombines TRBV7-8 with TRBJ1-5; 9 positions match TRBD1. The CDR3 sequence is 16 residues long. Germline CDR1 SGHVS, CDR2 FQNEAQ. The V gene end was trimmed by 4 bases and the J gene end by 0 bases; junction bases not matched to a gene: 4. CDR3: CASSSQGAFSNQPQHF. The CDR3 region has the DNA TGTGCCAGCAGCTCACAGGGGGCCTTTAGCAATCAGCCCCAGCATTTT.

This chain joins TRBV7-9 and TRBJ1-5; the match to TRBD1 covers 8 bases. This CDR3 comprises 16 residues. Trimming took 1 base from V and 4 from J; bases not matched to a gene: 6. In germline, CDR1 is SEHNR, CDR2 FQNEAQ (reference sequence). This CDR3 reads CASSLDLQGANQPQHF. The DNA of the CDR3 is TGTGCCAGCAGCTTAGATCTCCAGGGGGCGAATCAGCCCCAGCATTTT.

This clone appeared once. The rearrangement links TRBV28 to TRBJ1-2; 8 bases are a match to TRBD1. Unmatched junction bases numbered 7, after V lost 6 bases and J lost 7 bases. Germline CDR1 MDHEN, CDR2 SYDVKM. The CDR3 covers 13 residues. CDR3 DNA: TGTGCCAGCAGACTTACCGGGACAGGTGGCTACACCTTC. As protein: CASRLTGTGGYTF.

As DNA, the CDR3 is TGTGCCAGCAGAAAGCAGGCAGGGGCTTGGAACTATGGCTACACCTTC. Residues: CASRKQAGAWNYGYTF. V usage is TRBV6-6 and J usage is TRBJ1-2; D might be TRBD1 (6 bases). V was cut by 6 bases and J by 2 bases, with 19 bases left in between. This CDR3 region has 16 residues. CDR1 is MNHNY and CDR2 is SVGAGI in the germline V gene (reference sequence).

The CDR3 coding sequence is TGTGCCAGCAGGGTTACAGGGCCCCTTGAAGCTTTCTTT. Its protein product is CASRVTGPLEAFF. This rearrangement joins TRBV6-5 to TRBJ1-1; the D gene is possibly TRBD1 (6 bases). There are 13 residues in the CDR3. V lost 6 bases and J 7 bases, leaving 15 bases between the germline ends. Germline values: CDR1 MNHEY, CDR2 SVGAGI.

This clone was counted once. The rearrangement links TRBV4-2 to TRBJ1-3; D is undetermined. Germline loops: CDR1 LGHNA, CDR2 YNFKEQ. The germline V and J ends were trimmed by 0 bases and 4 bases, with 10 bases remaining between them. The CDR3 is 15 amino acids. CDR3 in DNA: TGTGCCAGCAGCCAAGATCGGGGTCAGGGAAACACCATATATTTT. Protein product: CASSQDRGQGNTIYF.